The 9 T cell receptor beta chains given below trace back to one sample, sequenced in a study of blood T cells in healthy people across ages. A second PCR of roughly 7 to 11 cycles used a sample-barcoded 5' primer and a J-beta primer mix. TCRdb reprocessed the 5' RACE reads via MiXCR and lists one record per CDR3 protein. The table includes around 1.5 million distinct CDR3 sequences, about 31% detected once. Sequenced material: blood. The receptors were gathered from a woman in her 30s in good health.

This clonotype came up a few times. The chain couples TRBV29-1 to TRBJ1-4; D gene ambiguous. Looked up from germline, CDR1 is SQVTM and CDR2 is ANQGSEA. Trimming took off 5 bases at V and 6 bases at J, with 22 bases between the two ends. The CDR3 loop spans 16 amino acids. CDR3 sequence reads: CSVSPARTLGDEKLFF. For the CDR3, the DNA is TGCAGCGTTTCCCCGGCCAGAACTCTGGGCGATGAAAAACTGTTTTTT.

This clonotype was seen a few times. The chain is built from TRBV9 and TRBJ2-3; D tentatively reads TRBD1 or TRBD2 (5 bases each). V was cut by 0 bases and J by 0 bases, with 14 bases left in between. The CDR3 runs to 17 residues. Per germline, CDR1 SGDLS and CDR2 YYNGEE. CDR3 DNA sequence: TGTGCCAGCAGCGTAGAGGCAGGGAGTACTAGCACAGATACGCAGTATTTT. Amino acid sequence: CASSVEAGSTSTDTQYF.

This chain joins TRBV6-1 and TRBJ2-2; D assignment may be TRBD1 or TRBD2 (6 bases each). V was clipped by 9 bases and J by 2 bases, with 19 bases between them. This CDR3 region has 16 residues. In germline, CDR1 is MNHNS, CDR2 SASEGT. CDR3 in amino acids: CASDRWGAGNTGELFF. CDR3 DNA sequence: TGTGCCAGTGACAGGTGGGGGGCTGGTAACACCGGGGAGCTGTTTTTT.

This clonotype was counted a few times. The CDR3 reads CASSLAFGANVLTF. For the CDR3, the DNA is TGTGCCAGCAGCTTAGCGTTCGGGGCCAACGTCCTGACTTTC. This chain links TRBV7-2 with TRBJ2-6; unclear D gene. In germline, CDR1 is SGHTA, CDR2 FQGNSA. V was pared by 0 bases and J by 4 bases, with 4 bases between. The CDR3 has 14 amino acids.

In its sample, this clonotype was seen a few times. This chain uses TRBV12-3 or TRBV12-4 with TRBJ1-4; no clear D. With 3 bases removed from V and 8 bases from J, the gap between germline ends came to 16 bases. This CDR3 has 15 amino acids. The CDR3, as DNA: TGTGCCAGCAGTTTGAGAGGAACGGAGCGGGAAAAACTGTTTTTT. Residues: CASSLRGTEREKLFF.

This clonotype was seen ten or more times. The chain uses TRBV29-1 and TRBJ1-2; no reliable D call. The CDR3 runs 11 residues. V lost 2 bases to trimming and J lost 6 bases, with 7 bases between them. Germline values: CDR1 SQVTM, CDR2 ANQGSEA. This CDR3 is CSVELYNGYTF. For the CDR3, the DNA is TGCAGCGTTGAACTCTATAATGGCTACACCTTC.

The V and J genes are TRBV5-6 and TRBJ2-1; TRBD1 is a possible D gene (5 bases). Per germline, CDR1 SGHDT and CDR2 YYEEEE. The V and J ends lost 10 bases and 5 bases respectively, with 19 bases between them. The CDR3 covers 14 residues. CDR3 sequence reads: CACTFAKGNNEQFF. The CDR3 DNA reads as TGTGCCTGCACCTTCGCGAAGGGGAACAATGAGCAGTTCTTC. The full variable domain, rest sourced from reference TRBV5-6 and TRBJ2-1, is DAGVTQSPTHLIKTRGQQVTLRCSPKSGHDTVSWYQQALGQGPQFIFQYYEEEERQRGNFPDRFSGHQFPNYSSELNVNALLLGDSALYLCACTFAKGNNEQFFGPGTRLTVL.

This clonotype showed up many times. The chain uses TRBV4-1 and TRBJ2-1; TRBD2 aligns across 9 bases. This CDR3 has 16 residues. Looked up from germline, CDR1 is MGHRA and CDR2 is YSYEKL. V dropped 2 bases and J dropped 2; count of bases not matched to a gene: 4. The CDR3 here is CASSQLGLATYNEQFF. CDR3 DNA sequence: TGCGCCAGCAGCCAATTAGGACTAGCGACCTACAATGAGCAGTTCTTC.

This clonotype was seen only a few times. J is TRBJ2-4 and V is TRBV19; the D is unclear. The end of the DNA is better explained by TRBJ2-7, so the J call may be wrong. The CDR3 loop spans 16 amino acids. Germline V gene sequence: CDR1 LNHDA, CDR2 SQIVND (reference sequence). CDR3 nucleotide sequence: TGTGCCAGTAGTAACCTCAGTTATAGCCTCGGAAGCGAGCAGTACTTC. Protein: CASSNLSYSLGSEQYF.